A selection of T cell receptor beta chains follows, all from one sample in a study of blood T cell repertoires in COVID-19. Sequencing was performed with immunoSEQ multiplex PCR; in TCRdb, only in-frame clones are kept and a portion is missing. The sample contains 250,000 to 350,000 clones, 70% to 90% of which appear only once. The sequenced material came from peripheral blood. Source of these receptors: a human donor with COVID-19, enrolled during active disease. The donor label of this sample is uncertain. Both conserved end residues are part of each CDR3. Each record gives: J gene, V gene, CDR3 length, D gene, clone size, CDR3 protein, CDR3 DNA. D genes are given only for firm matches. Rows give clone size only sometimes, using once, few, many, or a class for an expanded clone.

TRBJ2-1 TRBV28 15 TRBD1 once CASTVSGTGVYEQFF TGTGCCAGCACCGTGTCTGGGACAGGGGTATATGAGCAGTTCTTC
TRBJ2-1 TRBV19 18 TRBD2 NA CASRGTSGRQFSQGEQFF TGTGCCAGTAGGGGGACTAGCGGGAGGCAATTCTCCCAGGGTGAGCAGTTCTTC
TRBJ1-2 TRBV19 13 NA NA CASSISQLYGYTF TGTGCCAGTAGTATATCACAGCTCTATGGCTACACCTTC
TRBJ1-2 TRBV5-4 13 NA NA CASSSTAYYGYTF TGTGCCAGCAGCTCGACAGCCTATTATGGCTACACCTTC
TRBJ2-1 TRBV29-1 15 NA NA CSVPRGPGSYNEQFF TGCAGCGTTCCCCGTGGACCGGGATCTTACAATGAGCAGTTCTTC
TRBJ1-1 TRBV12-2 15 NA NA CASRSSGLAGTEAFF TGTGCAAGTCGCTCGAGCGGACTTGCGGGGACTGAAGCTTTCTTT
TRBJ2-7 TRBV7-8 13 NA NA CASSLPYSYEQYF TGTGCCAGCAGCTTACCGTACTCCTACGAGCAGTACTTC
TRBJ1-6 TRBV11-3 13 NA NA CASSPGRVSPLHF TGTGCCAGCAGCCCAGGGCGCGTCTCACCCCTCCACTTT
TRBJ2-5 TRBV5-1 15 TRBD1 NA CASSSLTGSLETQYF TGCGCCAGCAGCTCCTTGACAGGGAGCTTGGAGACCCAGTACTTC
TRBJ2-1 TRBV11-2 15 TRBD1 NA CASRYRRGQGNEQFF TGTGCCAGCAGATACCGGAGGGGACAGGGGAATGAGCAGTTCTTC
TRBJ2-3 TRBV24-1 16 TRBD2 NA CATSGLTSGSADTQYF TGTGCCACCAGTGGCTTGACTAGCGGAAGCGCAGATACGCAGTATTTT
TRBJ2-7 TRBV25-1 14 TRBD1 NA CASRSPGQVYEQYF TGTGCCAGCAGGAGCCCGGGACAGGTCTACGAGCAGTACTTC
TRBJ1-3 TRBV28 12 NA NA CASSILGNTIYF TGTGCCAGCAGTATACTAGGAAACACCATATATTTT
TRBJ1-2 TRBV5-1 15 NA NA CASSLGTGNNYGYTF TGCGCCAGCAGCTTGGGTACCGGTAATAACTATGGCTACACCTTC
TRBJ2-7 TRBV29-1 13 TRBD1 NA CSVEGQGAGEQYF TGCAGCGTTGAGGGACAGGGGGCGGGGGAGCAGTACTTC
TRBJ1-1 TRBV28 14 NA NA CASSLFGGSTEAFF TGTGCCAGCAGTTTATTTGGGGGGAGCACTGAAGCTTTCTTT
TRBJ1-2 TRBV4-3 15 TRBD1 once CASSQDGQANYGYTF TGCGCCAGCAGCCAAGATGGACAGGCGAACTATGGCTACACCTTC
TRBJ1-2 TRBV5-1 14 NA once CASSLTLDPAGYTF TGCGCCAGCAGCTTGACCCTAGACCCGGCCGGCTACACCTTC
TRBJ1-2 TRBV19 16 NA NA CASSVQYPGVDDGYTF TGTGCCAGTAGTGTCCAATACCCCGGGGTCGACGATGGCTACACCTTC
TRBJ2-7 TRBV3-1/TRBV3-2 15 NA NA CASSQDGGSGYEQYF TGTGCCAGCAGCCAAGATGGGGGTAGCGGCTACGAGCAGTACTTC
TRBJ2-7 TRBV5-1 16 TRBD1 NA CASSLTVDRPSYEQYF TGCGCCAGCAGCTTGACCGTGGACAGGCCCTCCTACGAGCAGTACTTC
TRBJ2-7 TRBV6-5 14 NA NA CASRVRDLSYEQYF TGTGCCAGCAGGGTCCGGGACTTATCCTACGAGCAGTACTTC
TRBJ2-7 TRBV3-1/TRBV3-2 14 NA NA CASSQQADSYEQYF TGTGCCAGCAGCCAACAGGCCGACTCCTACGAGCAGTACTTC
TRBJ1-4 TRBV6-6 14 TRBD1 NA CASSFGQVNEKLFF TGTGCCAGCAGTTTTGGACAGGTTAATGAAAAACTGTTTTTT
TRBJ1-4 TRBV18 14 NA NA CASSPDRFDEKLFF TGTGCCAGCTCACCAGACAGGTTTGATGAAAAACTGTTTTTT
TRBJ2-1 TRBV7-3 17 NA few CASSLIGSGNPYNEQFF TGTGCCAGCAGCTTAATCGGGAGTGGGAACCCCTACAATGAGCAGTTCTTC
TRBJ1-4 TRBV3-1/TRBV3-2 14 TRBD1 once CASSLQGLNEKLFF TGTGCCAGCAGCCTACAGGGGCTTAATGAAAAACTGTTTTTT
TRBJ1-2 TRBV3-1/TRBV3-2 15 NA NA CASSQDFLPGNGYTF TGTGCCAGCAGCCAAGATTTTCTTCCAGGGAATGGCTACACCTTC
TRBJ1-5 TRBV7-9 14 NA NA CASSFEGVVQPQHF TGTGCCAGCAGCTTTGAGGGAGTGGTTCAGCCCCAGCATTTT
TRBJ2-7 TRBV11-2 17 TRBD1 NA CASSLGGQVYLSYEQYF TGTGCCAGCAGCTTAGGGGGACAGGTGTATCTTTCCTACGAGCAGTACTTC
TRBJ1-4 TRBV2 13 NA NA CASSEAAGEKLFF TGTGCCAGCAGTGAAGCGGCGGGAGAAAAACTGTTTTTT
TRBJ1-2 TRBV28 15 TRBD1 NA CASSLLTGGSYGYTF TGTGCCAGCAGTTTATTGACAGGGGGGTCGTATGGCTACACCTTC
TRBJ1-2 TRBV5-1 13 TRBD1 NA CASSIGQGERYTF TGCGCCAGCAGCATCGGACAGGGGGAGCGCTACACCTTC
TRBJ2-7 TRBV7-9 17 TRBD2 few CASSPSRLAGELVEQYF TGTGCCAGCAGCCCCAGTCGACTAGCGGGAGAGTTAGTGGAGCAGTACTTC
TRBJ2-1 TRBV5-1 16 NA NA CASSMTQGIPYNEQFF TGCGCCAGCAGCATGACCCAGGGGATACCCTACAATGAGCAGTTCTTC
TRBJ1-1 TRBV9 15 NA NA CASSPRPDRNTEAFF TGTGCCAGCAGCCCACGCCCCGACAGGAACACTGAAGCTTTCTTT
TRBJ2-3 TRBV15 15 NA NA CATSRDRGAGGTQYF TGTGCCACCAGCAGAGATCGGGGTGCGGGCGGTACGCAGTATTTT